This T cell receptor (beta chain) emerged from a study of blood T cells in healthy people across ages. Germline lookup yields CDR1 SGDLS and CDR2 YYNGEE. CDR3 length: 16 residues. Trimming at V came to 1 base and at J to 0 bases, leaving 4 bases not matched to a gene. Then a second PCR, running roughly 7 to 12 cycles, was carried out with a sample-barcoded 5' primer and a J-beta primer mix. MiXCR, applied by TCRdb to the 5' RACE reads, yields one record per CDR3 protein. In the table there are roughly 700,000 distinct CDR3 sequences, around 25% of which are singletons. Donors gave approximately 9.9 milliliters of peripheral blood apiece. The same data also contributed to another study, on T cells of mothers and their children. That work contributes: Overlap in related mother-child pairs always slightly exceeded unrelated pairs, never significantly.

V gene TRBV9 combines with J gene TRBJ2-5; 9 bases map to TRBD2. The source material was blood. The source is a boy aged 5-17 years in good health. The CDR3 DNA sequence: TGTGCCAGCAGCGTACGGGCGGGGGGGTACCAAGAGACCCAGTACTTC. Protein sequence: CASSVRAGGYQETQYF.